These 28 T cell receptor beta chains were all obtained from the same sample, sequenced in a study of blood T cell repertoires in COVID-19. Sequencing was performed with immunoSEQ multiplex PCR; in TCRdb, only in-frame clones are kept and a portion is missing. This sample has about 74,000 clones, with more than 90% found just once. Sequencing was carried out using peripheral blood. These receptor sequences come from a man aged 50 to 60 with acute or convalescent COVID-19.

The rearrangement links TRBV28 to TRBJ2-6; a possible D gene is TRBD2 (6 bases). This CDR3 spans 16 amino acids. The germline CDR1 and CDR2 sequences are MDHEN and SYDVKM. Trimming took 6 bases from V and 6 from J, leaving 18 bases between them. Here the CDR3 reads CASRPRGTVVANVLTF. The CDR3 region has the DNA TGTGCCAGCAGGCCCCGGGGGACTGTTGTGGCCAACGTCCTGACTTTC.

This rearrangement joins TRBV28 to TRBJ1-4; TRBD1 aligns across 12 bases. The CDR3 length is 16 residues. Trimming cost V 5 bases and J 7 bases; bases outside gene matches: 8. Germline lookup yields CDR1 MDHEN and CDR2 SYDVKM. CDR3 residues: CASSSAGQGAGEKLFF. Written as DNA, the CDR3 is TGTGCCAGCAGTAGCGCGGGACAGGGGGCGGGTGAAAAACTGTTTTTT.

This clone was recorded only once. CDR3 loop: CASSLYRVGNTIYF. CDR3 bases: TGTGCCAGCAGTTTATACAGGGTCGGAAACACCATATATTTT. V gene TRBV28 combines with J gene TRBJ1-3; perhaps TRBD1 as D (6 bases). Trimming pared 1 base from V and 4 bases from J, leaving 8 bases between. The CDR3 is 14 residues long. Germline CDR1 reads MDHEN; CDR2 reads SYDVKM.

The V gene is TRBV19, the J gene TRBJ2-4; 12 nucleotides line up with TRBD2. Germline CDR1 and CDR2: LNHDA and SQIVND (reference sequence). CDR3 length: 16 residues. Trimming removed 5 bases from V and 7 bases from J; junction bases left unmatched: 9. CDR3 region: CASSSAGTSGSNIQYF. CDR3 DNA sequence: TGTGCCAGTAGTTCAGCCGGGACTAGCGGGTCGAACATTCAGTACTTC.

The V gene is TRBV6-5, the J gene TRBJ2-7; perhaps TRBD1 as D (6 bases). The length of the CDR3 is 14 residues. Trimming stripped 6 bases from V and 5 bases from J, with 17 bases between. In germline, CDR1 is MNHEY, CDR2 SVGAGI. CDR3 DNA sequence: TGTGCCAGCAGCTCTACGACAGGCGAAAACGAGCAGTACTTC. Its translation: CASSSTTGENEQYF.

The chain employs TRBV27 and TRBJ2-2, with 12 bases aligning to TRBD1. The CDR3 is 16 residues long. The germline V gene has CDR1 MNHEY and CDR2 SMNVEV (reference sequence). The trim removed 6 bases at V and 6 bases at J, leaving 8 bases unmatched. In nucleotides, the CDR3 is TGTGCCAGCAGCCTACCGGGACAGGGGGCTGCCGGGGAGCTGTTTTTT. It encodes CASSLPGQGAAGELFF.

The chain has TRBV6-6 and TRBJ1-2; D is perhaps TRBD1 (6 bases). The CDR3 consists of 14 residues. V was shortened by 5 bases and J by 2 bases, with 12 bases between the two germline ends. The V gene's germline CDR1 is MNHNY and CDR2 SVGAGI (reference sequence). CDR3 in DNA: TGTGCCAGCAGTACTGGACAGACCAACTATGGCTACACCTTC. Translating it yields CASSTGQTNYGYTF.

The chain has TRBV7-3 and TRBJ2-1; the match to TRBD2 covers 10 bases. After removal of 5 bases from V and 9 bases from J, the junction contained 13 bases not matched to a gene. This CDR3 has 16 amino acids. From germline, CDR1 is SGHTA and CDR2 FQGTGA. In DNA, the CDR3 is TGTGCCAGCAGCCCCTCGCTGCTAGCGGGAGTTGCTGAGCAGTTCTTC. This codes for CASSPSLLAGVAEQFF.

The chain is built from TRBV9 and TRBJ1-1, with D uncertain. The germline V and J ends were trimmed by 4 bases and 1 base, with 5 bases remaining between them. Germline V gene lookup returns CDR1 SGDLS and CDR2 YYNGEE. The CDR3 spans 12 residues. The DNA for the CDR3 is TGTGCCAGCAGCCGACAGAACACTGAAGCTTTCTTT. It is translated as CASSRQNTEAFF.

This clone was seen just once. J is TRBJ1-1 and V is TRBV10-3; 7 positions match TRBD1. With 5 bases clipped from V and 3 bases from J, the junction kept 3 bases outside the gene matches. Germline CDR1 reads ENHRY; CDR2 reads SYGVKD. This CDR3 comprises 13 residues. CDR3 sequence (DNA): TGTGCCATCAGTCGGGACAGAGACACTGAAGCTTTCTTT. It is translated as CAISRDRDTEAFF.

V usage is TRBV6-5 and J usage is TRBJ2-5; 7 positions agree with TRBD2. Germline CDR1 is MNHEY and CDR2 is SVGAGI. Trimming took 9 bases from V and 1 from J; bases not matched to a gene: 11. The CDR3 totals 15 residues. In nucleotides, the CDR3 is TGTGCCAGGGGGGACTATACGAGATTCCAAGAGACCCAGTACTTC. This codes for CARGDYTRFQETQYF.

The gene calls are TRBV27 and TRBJ1-1, with a weak D call TRBD1 (5 bases). Germline values: CDR1 MNHEY, CDR2 SMNVEV (reference sequence). The germline V and J ends were trimmed by 4 bases and 8 bases, with 17 bases remaining between them. CDR3 size: 14 residues. CDR3 coding DNA: TGTGCCAGCAGTTCCGGGTTGACAGTAGCCGAAGCTTTCTTT. Translating it yields CASSSGLTVAEAFF.

This rearrangement joins TRBV2 to TRBJ1-3; a possible D gene is TRBD1 (6 bases). Germline V CDR1 and CDR2: SNHLY, FYNNEI. This CDR3 contains 12 residues. V was pared by 8 bases and J by 4 bases, with 9 bases between. The CDR3, as DNA: TGTGCCAGCGGGACAACCGGAAACACCATATATTTT. Translation gives CASGTTGNTIYF.

The V call is TRBV29-1, the J call TRBJ1-1; the match to TRBD1 covers 7 bases. With V trimmed by 2 bases and J by 3 bases, 6 bases remained unmatched. This CDR3 comprises 14 residues. Germline CDR1 is SQVTM and CDR2 is ANQGSEA. The DNA of the CDR3 is TGCAGCGTTGAACGACAGGGTGAATACACTGAAGCTTTCTTT. Translation: CSVERQGEYTEAFF.

This chain uses TRBV5-6 with TRBJ2-1; 9 nucleotides agree with TRBD2. The CDR3 covers 15 residues. Germline V CDR1 and CDR2: SGHDT, YYEEEE. V lost 0 bases and J lost 7; bases outside the gene matches: 5. Here the CDR3 DNA reads TGTGCCAGCAGCTTGGGGGGACTAGCATGGAATGAGCAGTTCTTC. Translating gives CASSLGGLAWNEQFF.

V is TRBV6-6 and J is TRBJ2-1; the D gene is possibly TRBD1 (5 bases). There are 13 residues in the CDR3. The V end lost 5 bases, the J end lost 4 bases, and 9 bases lay between the germline ends. Germline V CDR1 and CDR2: MNHNY, SVGAGI (reference sequence). CDR3 sequence (DNA): TGTGCCAGCAGTATATACAGGTACAATGAGCAGTTCTTC. It is translated as CASSIYRYNEQFF.

The genes are TRBV11-3 and TRBJ2-1; D is undetermined. Germline V lookup: CDR1 SGHNT, CDR2 YENEEA. This CDR3 has 13 residues. V gave up 2 bases and J gave up 8 bases, with 10 bases separating them. This chain's CDR3 is CASSLRLEDEQFF. CDR3 nucleotide sequence: TGTGCCAGCAGCTTACGTCTAGAGGATGAGCAGTTCTTC.

This clone was detected only once. The chain couples TRBV28 to TRBJ2-3; maybe TRBD2 (6 bases). Trimming took 1 base from V and 4 from J, leaving 12 bases between them. The CDR3 contains 15 residues. Germline-derived CDR1 and CDR2 are MDHEN and SYDVKM. For the CDR3, the DNA is TGTGCCAGCAGTTTATTGGAGGGGAGAGCAGATACGCAGTATTTT. This translates into CASSLLEGRADTQYF.

This chain connects TRBV18 to TRBJ1-1, with D unclear. Germline V CDR1 and CDR2: KGHSH, LQKENI. V gave up 5 bases and J gave up 3 bases, with 10 bases separating them. The CDR3 extends over 13 amino acids. The CDR3 DNA follows: TGTGCCAGCTCAAACCCGGTTTACACTGAAGCTTTCTTT. Amino acid sequence: CASSNPVYTEAFF. Together with reference TRBV18 and TRBJ1-1, the CDR3 gives the full variable domain: NAGVMQNPRHLVRRRGQEARLRCSPMKGHSHVYWYRQLPEEGLKFMVYLQKENIIDESGMPKERFSAEFPKEGPSILRIQQVVRGDSAAYFCASSNPVYTEAFFGQGTRLTVV.

The J gene is TRBJ2-3, the V gene TRBV15; 10 positions match TRBD1. CDR1 and CDR2 from the germline V gene are LNHNV and YYDKDF (reference sequence). Germline trimming cut 3 bases from V and 4 bases from J; bases unmatched to any gene: 7. The CDR3 has 16 amino acids. The CDR3 DNA follows: TGTGCCACCAGCAGGAGGGACAGGGGAGGGGCAGATACGCAGTATTTT. It encodes CATSRRDRGGADTQYF.

The chain recombines TRBV19 with TRBJ2-3, with 8 bases aligning to TRBD2. V lost 5 bases, J lost 4 bases, and 8 bases stayed unmatched. The CDR3 totals 15 residues. The germline V gene encodes CDR1 LNHDA and CDR2 SQIVND (reference sequence). The CDR3 sequence is CASSPSGSGADTQYF. The CDR3 bases are TGTGCCAGTAGTCCGAGCGGGAGTGGGGCAGATACGCAGTATTTT.

About this clone itself: The junction and the germline gene differ at one end; a read error may be behind it. This chain joins TRBV18 and TRBJ1-3, with D perhaps matching TRBD1 (5 bases). This CDR3 is built from 14 residues. Germline V gene data show CDR1 as KGHSH and CDR2 as LQKENI. The CDR3 DNA follows: TGTGCCAGCTCATCTACGGGGGATGGAAGCACCATATATTTT. It yields the protein CASSSTGDGSTIYF. Based on the CDR3 plus reference TRBV18 and TRBJ1-3, the full variable domain is NAGVMQNPRHLVRRRGQEARLRCSPMKGHSHVYWYRQLPEEGLKFMVYLQKENIIDESGMPKERFSAEFPKEGPSILRIQQVVRGDSAAYFCASSSTGDGSTIYFGEGSWLTVV.

For the CDR3, the DNA is TGTGCCAGCAGTGATCTGGCAGAGACCCAGTACTTC. Translated, it gives CASSDLAETQYF. The chain links TRBV2 to TRBJ2-5; no clear D gene. The CDR3 contains 12 residues. Germline CDR1 reads SNHLY; CDR2 reads FYNNEI. Between the trimmed V and J ends, which lost 3 bases and 4 bases, there was a span of 6 bases.

The rearrangement uses TRBV3-1 (or the pseudogene TRBV3-2) and TRBJ2-3, with D tentatively TRBD2 (5 bases). The CDR3 loop spans 15 amino acids. CDR1 is LGHDT and CDR2 is YNNKEL in the germline V gene (reference sequence). V lost 0 bases to trimming and J lost 4 bases, with 11 bases between them. The CDR3 bases are TGTGCCAGCAGCCAAGATTTGCTAGCTGCAGATACGCAGTATTTT. It specifies CASSQDLLAADTQYF.

The chain recombines TRBV7-2 with TRBJ2-5; TRBD2 matches 8 bases. The germline gives CDR1 SGHTA, CDR2 FQGNSA. With 5 bases clipped from V and 9 bases from J, the junction kept 11 bases outside the gene matches. The CDR3 is made up of 14 amino acids. The CDR3 nucleotides read TGTGCCAGCAGCATGACTAGCGCCACCGCGGCCCAGTACTTC. Encoded protein: CASSMTSATAAQYF.

The chain recombines TRBV7-8 with TRBJ1-2; no clear D. V was trimmed by 3 bases and J by 0 bases, leaving 8 bases between them. CDR1 SGHVS and CDR2 FQNEAQ come from the germline V gene. This CDR3 is 14 amino acids long. The CDR3 DNA reads TGTGCCAGCAGCTTGGAGGGATCTAACTATGGCTACACCTTC. The encoded protein is CASSLEGSNYGYTF. The full variable domain, with the rest looked up from reference TRBV7-8 and TRBJ1-2, is GAGVSQSPRYKVAKRGQDVALRCDPISGHVSLFWYQQALGQGPEFLTYFQNEAQLDKSGLPSDRFFAERPEGSVSTLKIQRTQQEDSAVYLCASSLEGSNYGYTFGSGTRLTVV.

The J gene is TRBJ1-1, the V gene TRBV25-1; D gene uncertain. This CDR3 has 14 residues. Germline V lookup: CDR1 MGHDK, CDR2 SYGVNS. The V end was cut by 5 bases, the J end by 0 bases, with 10 bases between. The CDR3, as DNA: TGTGCCAGCAGTCGCGGGCCCGTGAACACTGAAGCTTTCTTT. Amino acids: CASSRGPVNTEAFF. The full variable domain, rest sourced from reference TRBV25-1 and TRBJ1-1, is EADIYQTPRYLVIGTGKKITLECSQTMGHDKMYWYQQDPGMELHLIHYSYGVNSTEKGDLSSESTVSRIRTEHFPLTLESARPSHTSQYLCASSRGPVNTEAFFGQGTRLTVV.

This chain joins TRBV7-2 and TRBJ1-1; 8 bases line up with TRBD1. The ends lost 6 bases at V and 5 bases at J; junction bases unmatched: 5. This CDR3 contains 13 residues. Germline CDR1 reads SGHTA; CDR2 reads FQGNSA. Here the CDR3 DNA reads TGTGCCAGCAGACAGGACAGGGAGACTGAAGCTTTCTTT. Translation gives CASRQDRETEAFF.